This T cell receptor (beta chain) was obtained from a study of T cell repertoires in ileal Crohn's disease. Study-wide background: Every patient was operated on for stricturing (about 60%) or penetrating (approximately 40%) complications. About half of patients got postoperative therapy: roughly 12 thiopurines, around 20 anti-TNF. Regarding the study as a whole: Endoscopic recurrence occurred in every patient whose clonality exceeded 26.8%.

As to this clone: The antigen remains undetermined.

Stated time point: neoterminal ileum biopsy at postoperative endoscopy, about 6 months after surgery. The CDR3 sequence is 17 residues long. The table came from immunoSEQ multiplex PCR; TCRdb's copy has only in-frame clones and leaves some out. The table includes 13,000 or so clones, more than 60% detected once. The chain combines TRBV1 with TRBJ2-3; the table assigns TRBD2, which was not confirmed against the DNA. TRBV1 is a pseudogene locus. The TCR comes from an adult with Crohn's disease. The sample comprised ileal tissue. The CDR3 here is CTSSPPASGGLADTQYF. DNA of the CDR3: TGCACCAGCAGCCCCCCGGCTAGCGGGGGATTAGCAGATACGCAGTATTTT.